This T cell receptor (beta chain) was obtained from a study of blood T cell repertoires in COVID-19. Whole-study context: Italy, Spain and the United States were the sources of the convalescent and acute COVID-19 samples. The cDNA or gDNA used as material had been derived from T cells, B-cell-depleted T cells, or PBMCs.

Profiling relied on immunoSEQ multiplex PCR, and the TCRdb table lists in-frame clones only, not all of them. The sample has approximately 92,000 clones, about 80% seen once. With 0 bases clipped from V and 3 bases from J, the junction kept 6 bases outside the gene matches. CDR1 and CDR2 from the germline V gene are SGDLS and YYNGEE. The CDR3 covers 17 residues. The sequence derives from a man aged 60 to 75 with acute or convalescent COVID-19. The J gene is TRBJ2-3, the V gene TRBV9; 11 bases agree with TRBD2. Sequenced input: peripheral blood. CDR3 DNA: TGTGCCAGCAGCGTAGGGGCCGGGACTAGCGGTACAGATACGCAGTATTTT. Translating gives CASSVGAGTSGTDTQYF.